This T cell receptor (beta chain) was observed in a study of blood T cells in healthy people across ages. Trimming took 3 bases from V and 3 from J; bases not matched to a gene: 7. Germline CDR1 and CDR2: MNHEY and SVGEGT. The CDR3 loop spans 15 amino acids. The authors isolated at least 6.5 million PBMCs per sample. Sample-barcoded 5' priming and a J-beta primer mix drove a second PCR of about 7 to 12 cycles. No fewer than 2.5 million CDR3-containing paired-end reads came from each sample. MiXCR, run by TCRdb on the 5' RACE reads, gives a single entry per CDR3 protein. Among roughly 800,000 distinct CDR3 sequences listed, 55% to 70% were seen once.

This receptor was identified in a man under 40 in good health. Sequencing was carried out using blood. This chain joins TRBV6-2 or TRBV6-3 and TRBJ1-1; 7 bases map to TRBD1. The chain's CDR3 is CASSYLTGKDTEAFF. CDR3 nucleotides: TGTGCCAGCAGTTATTTGACAGGGAAGGACACTGAAGCTTTCTTT.